These 9 T cell receptor beta chains were all obtained from the same sample, sequenced in a study of CD8 T cells in ankylosing spondylitis. The study's findings and limits: Among TCR beta sequences, a motif of several highly homologous variants appeared characteristic of ankylosing spondylitis blood.

TCRdb ran MiXCR on the 5' RACE reads and lists one entry per CDR3 protein. The data show some 100,000 distinct CDR3 sequences, more than 8.5% seen once. Their antigens are not known. Sequencing was done on a sample of blood, either unsorted or a sorted T cell fraction (not recorded which). Receptors originate from a male donor with ankylosing spondylitis.

There are many counts of this clonotype. Here the CDR3 reads CASSQGPTIYGYTF. CDR3 DNA sequence: TGCGCCAGCAGCCAAGGACCTACCATCTATGGCTACACCTTC. This chain joins TRBV4-1 and TRBJ1-2; D is unresolved. The V end was cut by 1 base, the J end by 4 bases, with 10 bases between. Germline V gene lookup returns CDR1 MGHRA and CDR2 YSYEKL. This CDR3 comprises 14 residues.

The sample holds a few counts of this clonotype. The chain links TRBV20-1 to TRBJ2-5; possibly TRBD1 or TRBD2 for D (5 bases each). Germline-derived CDR1 and CDR2 are DFQATT and SNEGSKA (reference sequence). The V gene lost 0 bases and the J gene lost 5 bases, with 13 bases spanning the gap. CDR3 length equals 14 residues. CDR3 nucleotides: TGCAGTGCTAGAGATGGGACCGACAGTGAGACCCAGTACTTC. Its protein is CSARDGTDSETQYF.

This clonotype came up many times. The chain uses TRBV10-3 and TRBJ1-5; D is unclear. CDR3 length equals 15 residues. V was clipped by 6 bases and J by 2 bases, with 14 bases between them. CDR1 and CDR2 from the germline V gene are ENHRY and SYGVKD. DNA for the CDR3: TGTGCCATCAGCGAGCAGGCGGAGGGCAATCAGCCCCAGCATTTT. It encodes CAISEQAEGNQPQHF.

This clonotype occurred a few times. The rearrangement joins TRBV5-1 to TRBJ1-1, with TRBD1 matching 9 bases. V shed 4 bases and J 4 bases; nucleotides not matched to a gene: 11. The CDR3 is 16 amino acids. Germline-derived CDR1 and CDR2 are SGHRS and YFSETQ. The DNA of the CDR3 is TGCGCCAGCAGCCTTACAGGGGGCGGAGGAGGCACTGAAGCTTTCTTT. Translated, it gives CASSLTGGGGGTEAFF. The whole variable domain, remainder taken from reference TRBV5-1 and TRBJ1-1, is KAGVTQTPRYLIKTRGQQVTLSCSPISGHRSVSWYQQTPGQGLQFLFEYFSETQRNKGNFPGRFSGRQFSNSRSEMNVSTLELGDSALYLCASSLTGGGGGTEAFFGQGTRLTVV.

This clonotype was picked up many times. V and J are TRBV11-2 and TRBJ2-1; D not certain. The CDR3 has 15 amino acids. Looked up from germline, CDR1 is SGHAT and CDR2 is FQNNGV. The V gene lost 3 bases and the J gene lost 0 bases, with 9 bases spanning the gap. The CDR3 protein is CASSLSVSSYNEQFF. The CDR3 nucleotides read TGTGCCAGCAGCTTGAGCGTGAGCTCCTACAATGAGCAGTTCTTC.

This chain joins TRBV2 and TRBJ2-7, with 8 bases that match TRBD1. This CDR3 has 13 amino acids. CDR1 and CDR2 from the germline V gene are SNHLY and FYNNEI. V lost 11 bases, J lost 0 bases, and 6 bases stayed unmatched. CDR3 sequence: CAGRTGYSYEQYF. Written as DNA, the CDR3 is TGTGCCGGAAGGACAGGGTACTCCTACGAGCAGTACTTC.

This clonotype was found a few times. The V gene is TRBV6-1, the J gene TRBJ1-3, with TRBD1 as a possible D gene (5 bases). Germline V gene sequence: CDR1 MNHNS, CDR2 SASEGT. V was pared by 1 base and J by 7 bases, with 14 bases between. This CDR3 has 15 residues. CDR3 sequence reads: CASSEDSGLGNTIYF. The CDR3, as DNA: TGTGCCAGCAGTGAAGATTCAGGGTTGGGTAACACCATATATTTT.

The table lists this clonotype with a few counts. This rearrangement joins TRBV5-4 to TRBJ2-1; D is perhaps TRBD2 (5 bases). The CDR3 totals 11 residues. From germline, CDR1 is SGHNT and CDR2 YYREEE (reference sequence). V was pared by 7 bases and J by 5 bases, with 7 bases between. The CDR3 loop is CASEGDNEQFF. The CDR3 region has the DNA TGTGCCAGCGAGGGAGACAATGAGCAGTTCTTC.

J is TRBJ2-1 and V is TRBV12-3 or TRBV12-4; perhaps TRBD2 as D (6 bases). Trimming took off 3 bases at V and 7 bases at J, with 13 bases between the two ends. The CDR3 has 14 residues. Here the CDR3 reads CASSFGGETNEQFF. The CDR3, as DNA: TGTGCCAGCAGTTTCGGGGGAGAGACTAATGAGCAGTTCTTC.